This TCR beta chain was captured by sequencing in a study of graft-versus-host responses after intestinal transplantation listed by TCRdb under 2021. Regarding the complete study: The transplants that recipients received were multivisceral, liver-intestinal, or isolated intestinal. Every recipient was given anti-thymocyte globulin induction, then maintenance tacrolimus and steroids for roughly 3 years. Graft-versus-host and host-versus-graft alloreactive T cell clones were tracked in the graft, circulation and bone marrow after intestinal transplantation using bulk TCR-beta CDR3 sequencing. To identify alloreactive clones, pre-transplant mixed lymphocyte reaction products were sequenced and then compared with unstimulated pre-transplant donor and recipient T cells. The cohort enrolled fewer than 25 intestinal transplant recipients including one retransplant, and 3 patients lacking pretransplant specimens were excluded. A peak of at least 4% donor T cells among recipient peripheral blood mononuclear cells was the definition used for donor T cell macrochimerism. Rather than going through the commercial service, samples from a few later patients were sequenced in-house on an Illumina MiSeq and processed with MiXCR.

As regards this clone: The antigen it recognizes is unknown. Within one base of it there is no much larger clone, and no base qualities were kept.

The time point label, read with the paper, signifies: cells obtained before transplantation from donor or recipient. CD3+CD4+ and CD3+CD8+ populations were FACS-sorted from unstimulated pre-transplant donor and recipient cells taken from spleen or lymph nodes. On the study overall, not on this receptor specifically: The relatively low number and heterogeneity of intestinal transplant patients limited the conclusions. Early after transplant, peak levels of circulating GvH clones were found to be associated with declines in HvG clones. In the allografts of patients with donor T cell macrochimerism, GvH to HvG T cell clonal ratios were high. GvH clones were found in recipient bone marrow, and some of the GvH clones appeared earlier in ileal mucosa or blood, which is consistent with an intestinal mucosal origin.

To prepare the library, the immunoSEQ multiplex PCR assay was applied. For most patients, genomic DNA was isolated with the Qiagen DNeasy Blood and Tissue Kit and sent frozen to Adaptive Biotechnologies for TCR sequencing. Adaptive Biotechnologies carried out high-throughput TCR-beta CDR3 sequencing of genomic DNA for most patients. In the source study's methods: TCR sequencing data for more than 15 patients were retrieved from Adaptive's ImmunoSEQ software; a few other patients were processed with MiXCR and VDJtools. To correct CD4 versus CD8 sorting errors, any sequence found in both subsets at a frequency ratio below 5:1 was removed. CDR3 nucleotide sequences shared between donor and recipient were removed because their origin could not be assigned. Alloreactive clones required at least 2-fold expansion over unstimulated cells and minimum CFSE-low frequency of 0.002% (template counts) or 0.001% (read counts). Clones detected in sequenced pre-transplant spleen, lymph node, or MLR CFSE-low populations of the donor or recipient were defined as mappable. The cumulative frequency of alloreactive clones was calculated as a percentage of all sequences, weighted by copy number. In its TCRdb copy, this immuneACCESS table keeps in-frame sequences only and misses some clones. Where compared with another copy, unresolved V genes explain less than half of these, and the others have no known cause. D and trimming come from the DNA, and the V and J calls and clone size come from that table. This sample lists about 86,000 clones; roughly nine tenths were detected once. The ten largest clones capture 0.5% of the sample.

CDR1 is given as MGHRA and CDR2 as YSYEKL, both from the germline V gene. Including cysteine and phenylalanine, the CDR3 has 15 amino acids. Just CDR3 DNA is preserved here, 45 bases in frame from base 1. Trimming at the junction amounts to 4 bases on V and 1 base on J, and the germline ends lie 13 bases apart. The clonotype was recovered from a human donor who received an intestinal transplant. The sample in question was unstimulated CD8+ T cells sorted from spleen or lymph node cells, obtained before intestinal transplant. The V and J genes are TRBV4-1 and TRBJ2-5; a tentative D match to TRBD1 spans 5 bases. The CDR3 region: CASSRTFRIQETQYF. The bases read TGCGCCAGCAGCCGGACATTTCGGATCCAAGAGACCCAGTACTTC.